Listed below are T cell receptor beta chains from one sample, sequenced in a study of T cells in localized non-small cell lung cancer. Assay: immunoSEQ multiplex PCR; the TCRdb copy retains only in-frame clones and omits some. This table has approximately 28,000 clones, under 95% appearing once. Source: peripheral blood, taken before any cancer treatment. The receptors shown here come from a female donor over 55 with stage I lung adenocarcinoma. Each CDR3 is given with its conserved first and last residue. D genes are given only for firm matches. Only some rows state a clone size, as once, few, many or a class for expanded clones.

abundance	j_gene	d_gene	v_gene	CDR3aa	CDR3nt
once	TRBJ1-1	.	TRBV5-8	CASSFGVLVNTEAFF	TGTGCCAGCAGCTTTGGGGTCTTGGTGAACACTGAAGCTTTCTTT
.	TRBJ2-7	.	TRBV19	CASSIAQGDYEQYF	TGTGCCAGTAGTATAGCCCAAGGGGACTACGAGCAGTACTTC
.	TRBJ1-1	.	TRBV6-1	CASSEVGLVNTEAFF	TGTGCCAGCAGTGAAGTAGGGTTGGTGAACACTGAAGCTTTCTTT
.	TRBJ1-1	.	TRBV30	CAWSPFGETEAFF	TGTGCCTGGAGTCCTTTTGGGGAAACTGAAGCTTTCTTT
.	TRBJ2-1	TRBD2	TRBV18	CASLPGSAGGYNEQFF	TGTGCCAGCCTCCCAGGATCAGCGGGAGGGTACAATGAGCAGTTCTTC
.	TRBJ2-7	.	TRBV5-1	CASSLAGAAGREQYF	TGCGCCAGCAGCTTGGCTGGCGCTGCTGGTCGGGAGCAGTACTTC
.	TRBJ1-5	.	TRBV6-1	CASSDRVVQPQHF	TGTGCCAGCAGTGACAGGGTGGTTCAGCCCCAGCATTTT
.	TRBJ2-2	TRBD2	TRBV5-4	CASSLVAGGPWNGELFF	TGTGCCAGCAGCTTGGTTGCGGGGGGGCCATGGAACGGGGAGCTGTTTTTT
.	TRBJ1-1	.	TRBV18	CASSPRDHTEAFF	TGTGCCAGCTCACCACGGGATCACACTGAAGCTTTCTTT
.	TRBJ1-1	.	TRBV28	CASSPRGGAVTEAFF	TGTGCCAGCAGCCCCCGTGGGGGGGCGGTCACTGAAGCTTTCTTT
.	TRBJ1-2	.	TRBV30	CAWGPTIGSNGYTF	TGTGCCTGGGGACCGACAATCGGGAGTAATGGCTACACCTTC
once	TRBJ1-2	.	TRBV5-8	CASSRIRRGGYGYTF	TGTGCCAGCAGCCGTATCCGCAGGGGAGGCTATGGCTACACCTTC
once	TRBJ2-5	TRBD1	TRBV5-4	CASSLAGTGAQLTQYF	TGTGCCAGCAGCTTGGCCGGGACAGGGGCCCAGTTGACCCAGTACTTC
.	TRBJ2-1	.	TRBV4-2	CASSQGGDLGNEQFF	TGTGCCAGCAGCCAAGGCGGGGATCTGGGCAATGAGCAGTTCTTC
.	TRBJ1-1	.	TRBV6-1	CASTPVGGLNTEAFF	TGTGCCAGCACCCCCGTTGGGGGCCTGAACACTGAAGCTTTCTTT
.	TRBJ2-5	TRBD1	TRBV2	CASRKGQGGETQYF	TGTGCCAGCAGGAAGGGACAGGGCGGGGAGACCCAGTACTTC
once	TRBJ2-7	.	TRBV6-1	CASGKDSYEQYF	TGTGCCAGCGGAAAGGACTCCTACGAGCAGTACTTC
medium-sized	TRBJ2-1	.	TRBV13	CASSDLASPNEQFF	TGTGCCAGCAGCGATCTAGCGTCCCCAAATGAGCAGTTCTTC
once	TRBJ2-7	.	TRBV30	CAWAGSFSYEQYF	TGTGCCTGGGCCGGGAGCTTCTCCTACGAGCAGTACTTC
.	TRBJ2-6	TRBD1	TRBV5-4	CASLPGGYGANVLTF	TGTGCCAGCCTCCCAGGGGGCTACGGGGCCAACGTCCTGACTTTC
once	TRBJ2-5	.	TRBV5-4	CASSLSGVHRETQYF	TGTGCCAGCAGCTTGAGCGGCGTGCACAGAGAGACCCAGTACTTC
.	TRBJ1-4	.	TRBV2	CASGRARDEKLFF	TGTGCCAGCGGGAGGGCCAGAGATGAAAAACTGTTTTTT
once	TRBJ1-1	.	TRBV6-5	CASSYSIGTRGGDAFF	TGTGCCAGCAGTTACTCGATCGGGACTCGAGGAGGGGACGCTTTCTTT
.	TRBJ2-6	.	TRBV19	CASRNQGGTGANVLTF	TGTGCCAGTAGGAATCAAGGGGGGACCGGGGCCAACGTCCTGACTTTC
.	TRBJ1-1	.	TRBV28	CASSRNLPEAFF	TGTGCCAGCAGCAGAAATCTACCTGAAGCTTTCTTT
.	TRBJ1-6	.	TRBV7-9	CASSYGGTSPLHF	TGTGCCAGCAGCTACGGGGGGACCTCACCCCTCCACTTT
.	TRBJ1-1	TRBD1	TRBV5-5	CASSIQGAKVMNTEAFF	TGTGCCAGCAGCATACAGGGGGCGAAAGTGATGAACACTGAAGCTTTCTTT
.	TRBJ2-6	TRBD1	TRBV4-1	CATRPGTGSGANVLTF	TGCGCCACCCGTCCCGGGACAGGGAGCGGGGCCAACGTCCTGACTTTC
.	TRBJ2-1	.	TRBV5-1	CASSLGQVYNEQFF	TGCGCCAGCAGCTTGGGCCAGGTCTACAATGAGCAGTTCTTC
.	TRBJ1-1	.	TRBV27	CASRARGGNTEAFF	TGTGCCAGCAGAGCCCGGGGGGGGAACACTGAAGCTTTCTTT
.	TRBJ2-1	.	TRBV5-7	CASSFWGEQFF	TGTGCCAGCAGCTTCTGGGGCGAGCAGTTCTTC
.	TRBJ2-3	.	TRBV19	CASSIGPDTQYF	TGTGCCAGTAGTATAGGGCCAGATACGCAGTATTTT
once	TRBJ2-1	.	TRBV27	CASRFGTAYNEQFF	TGTGCCAGCAGATTCGGGACTGCCTACAATGAGCAGTTCTTC
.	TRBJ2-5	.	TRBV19	CASRGIETQYF	TGTGCCAGCCGGGGGATAGAGACCCAGTACTTC
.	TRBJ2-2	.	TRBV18	CASSLIQGRTGELFF	TGTGCCAGCTCCTTAATACAAGGGCGGACCGGGGAGCTGTTTTTT
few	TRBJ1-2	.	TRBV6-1	CASRPGQRYGYTF	TGTGCCAGCCGCCCGGGCCAAAGGTATGGCTACACCTTC
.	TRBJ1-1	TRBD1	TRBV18	CASSTGQQNTEAFF	TGTGCCAGCTCGACGGGACAGCAGAACACTGAAGCTTTCTTT
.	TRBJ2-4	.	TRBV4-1	CASSRGLPPEIAKNIQYF	TGCGCCAGCAGCCGGGGACTCCCACCTGAGATAGCCAAAAACATTCAGTACTTC
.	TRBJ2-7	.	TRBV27	CASSFRRGSSEQYF	TGTGCCAGCAGTTTTCGGCGGGGAAGCTCCGAGCAGTACTTC
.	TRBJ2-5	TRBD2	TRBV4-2	CASSQERLAEETQYF	TGTGCCAGCAGCCAAGAGCGCCTAGCGGAAGAGACCCAGTACTTC
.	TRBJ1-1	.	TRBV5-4	CASEPQGGRDRTEAFF	TGTGCCAGCGAACCTCAGGGAGGAAGGGATCGAACTGAAGCTTTCTTT
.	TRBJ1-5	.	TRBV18	CASKRQVAEPQHF	TGTGCCAGCAAAAGACAGGTAGCGGAGCCCCAGCATTTT
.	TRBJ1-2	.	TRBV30	CAWSLKQDGYTF	TGTGCCTGGAGTTTGAAGCAGGATGGCTACACCTTC
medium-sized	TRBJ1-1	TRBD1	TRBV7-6	CASSFSFGAGGENTEAFF	TGTGCCAGCAGCTTTAGCTTCGGGGCAGGGGGGGAGAACACTGAAGCTTTCTTT